A selection of T cell receptor beta chains follows, all from one sample in a study of blood T cell repertoires in COVID-19. Data came from immunoSEQ multiplex PCR; TCRdb stores just in-frame clones and leaves some out. The table shows about 210,000 clones, with 85% to 90% occurring only once. The sample was PBMCs or T cells enriched from blood (not recorded which). Source of these receptors: a woman between 35 and 50 years old in a cohort exposed to, infected with or recovered from COVID-19 (not recorded which). Both conserved end residues are part of each CDR3. D genes are given only for firm matches. Expanded clones are given a class, and other clones once, few, many or no size at all.

D gene | J gene | clone size | V gene | CDR3 protein | CDR3 DNA
- | TRBJ1-2 | - | TRBV27 | CASSQDRSSYGYTF | TGTGCCAGCAGCCAAGACAGGAGTAGCTATGGCTACACCTTC
- | TRBJ1-2 | - | TRBV3-1/TRBV3-2 | CASSQYYPAGEGGYTF | TGTGCCAGCAGCCAATATTATCCAGCCGGGGAGGGAGGCTACACCTTC
TRBD2 | TRBJ2-1 | - | TRBV6-5 | CASRTAGGGNEQFF | TGTGCCAGCAGAACAGCGGGAGGTGGGAATGAGCAGTTCTTC
TRBD2 | TRBJ2-7 | - | TRBV3-1/TRBV3-2 | CASSQDLLAGVGPSYEQYF | TGTGCCAGCAGCCAAGATCTACTAGCGGGAGTTGGGCCCTCCTACGAGCAGTACTTC
- | TRBJ2-3 | - | TRBV4-2 | CASSQETSSDTQYF | TGTGCCAGCAGCCAAGAGACTAGTTCAGATACGCAGTATTTT
TRBD2 | TRBJ2-1 | - | TRBV3-1/TRBV3-2 | CASSQDPETKREGLSEQFF | TGTGCCAGCAGCCAAGATCCCGAGACCAAGCGGGAGGGCCTAAGTGAGCAGTTCTTC
- | TRBJ2-7 | - | TRBV24-1 | CATSEARSHEQYF | TGTGCCACCAGTGAGGCCAGAAGTCACGAGCAGTACTTC
- | TRBJ1-1 | - | TRBV24-1 | CATSYRAEAFF | TGTGCCACCAGTTACAGGGCTGAAGCTTTCTTT
TRBD1 | TRBJ1-2 | - | TRBV19 | CASSISMQGAFSYGYTF | TGTGCCAGTAGTATTTCAATGCAGGGGGCCTTCTCCTATGGCTACACCTTC
TRBD1 | TRBJ1-1 | - | TRBV27 | CASRSRQGRVGTEAFF | TGTGCCAGCAGAAGCCGACAGGGAAGGGTTGGCACTGAAGCTTTCTTT
- | TRBJ2-3 | - | TRBV30 | CAWSGGGIIADTQYF | TGTGCCTGGAGTGGGGGCGGGATTATCGCAGATACGCAGTATTTT
- | TRBJ1-5 | - | TRBV5-1 | CASREGPQEPQHF | TGCGCCAGCAGGGAGGGACCGCAGGAGCCCCAGCATTTT
- | TRBJ2-1 | - | TRBV7-2 | CASSLGGQPNEQFF | TGTGCCAGCAGCTTAGGAGGACAGCCCAATGAGCAGTTCTTC
TRBD1 | TRBJ2-1 | - | TRBV5-4 | CASSFGQGVNNEQFF | TGTGCCAGCAGCTTTGGACAGGGCGTCAACAATGAGCAGTTCTTC
TRBD2 | TRBJ2-3 | medium-sized | TRBV5-4 | CASRRENTDTQYF | TGTGCCAGCAGGCGGGAGAACACAGATACGCAGTATTTT
TRBD2 | TRBJ2-1 | - | TRBV27 | CASRLAGLFGEQFF | TGTGCCAGCAGACTAGCGGGCCTATTCGGTGAGCAGTTCTTC
- | TRBJ1-1 | - | TRBV7-2 | CASSLDPGFDTEAFF | TGTGCCAGCAGCTTAGATCCGGGTTTCGACACTGAAGCTTTCTTT
TRBD2 | TRBJ2-5 | - | TRBV27 | CASSPVRASGQETQYF | TGTGCCAGCAGTCCCGTTCGGGCTAGCGGCCAAGAGACCCAGTACTTC
- | TRBJ1-1 | - | TRBV4-2 | CASSQEAGLNTEAFF | TGTGCCAGCAGCCAAGAGGCAGGGCTGAACACTGAAGCTTTCTTT
TRBD1 | TRBJ1-2 | - | TRBV2 | CASSVLGTGDLKGYGYTF | TGTGCCAGCAGTGTATTGGGGACAGGTGACCTCAAGGGCTATGGCTACACCTTC
- | TRBJ2-7 | few | TRBV7-9 | CASSLTQGGEQYF | TGTGCCAGCAGCTTAACCCAGGGGGGAGAGCAGTACTTC
- | TRBJ1-4 | few | TRBV27 | CASSPTIEKLFF | TGTGCCAGCAGTCCCACAATAGAAAAACTGTTTTTT
- | TRBJ1-1 | - | TRBV28 | CASFPHEGANLFVAFF | TGTGCCAGTTTCCCCCACGAGGGCGCGAATCTTTTTGTCGCTTTCTTT
- | TRBJ1-2 | once | TRBV24-1 | CATSGSYQGSYGYTF | TGTGCCACCAGTGGAAGCTATCAGGGGTCCTATGGCTACACCTTC
TRBD2 | TRBJ2-7 | few | TRBV6-2/TRBV6-3 | CASSSQAGAYEQYF | TGTGCCAGCAGTTCTCAGGCGGGAGCCTACGAGCAGTACTTC
- | TRBJ2-5 | few | TRBV19 | CASSTSWPQETQYF | TGTGCCAGTAGTACCTCCTGGCCCCAGGAGACCCAGTACTTC
- | TRBJ2-4 | once | TRBV19 | CASTPRRKNIQYF | TGTGCCAGTACCCCGAGGAGGAAAAACATTCAGTACTTC
- | TRBJ1-2 | - | TRBV14 | CASSASGYGYTF | TGTGCCAGCAGCGCTTCGGGCTATGGCTACACCTTC
TRBD1 | TRBJ2-7 | - | TRBV5-1 | CASTPLDRPSYEQYF | TGCGCCAGCACCCCACTGGACAGGCCATCCTACGAGCAGTACTTC
- | TRBJ1-1 | few | TRBV6-5 | CASSYWGRIREAFF | TGTGCCAGCAGTTACTGGGGGAGGATACGAGAAGCTTTCTTT
- | TRBJ2-1 | once | TRBV11-2 | CASSLDGRGPLDEQFF | TGTGCCAGCAGCTTAGATGGGCGGGGACCCCTCGATGAGCAGTTCTTC
- | TRBJ2-5 | - | TRBV7-2 | CASSLEDRARGTQYF | TGTGCCAGCAGCTTAGAGGACAGAGCAAGGGGGACCCAGTACTTC
- | TRBJ2-3 | - | TRBV11-2 | CASRRQLTQYF | TGTGCCAGCAGGAGACAGCTTACGCAGTATTTT
TRBD1 | TRBJ1-1 | few | TRBV11-1 | CASSLSGTAYTEAFF | TGTGCCAGCAGCTTGTCCGGGACAGCTTACACTGAAGCTTTCTTT
- | TRBJ1-2 | - | TRBV20-1 | CSASDPGEGDYGYTF | TGCAGTGCTAGTGACCCGGGCGAGGGGGACTATGGCTACACCTTC
- | TRBJ1-3 | few | TRBV3-1/TRBV3-2 | CASSQDGGYLNTIYF | TGTGCCAGCAGCCAAGATGGAGGCTACCTAAACACCATATATTTT
TRBD1 | TRBJ1-1 | - | TRBV19 | CASSKGQGLNTEAFF | TGTGCCAGTAGTAAGGGACAGGGGTTGAACACTGAAGCTTTCTTT
- | TRBJ1-5 | once | TRBV5-4 | CASSLDTRQPQHF | TGTGCCAGCAGCTTAGATACGCGGCAGCCCCAGCATTTT
TRBD1 | TRBJ2-7 | - | TRBV18 | CASSPNPGQGYEQYF | TGTGCCAGCTCACCGAACCCGGGACAGGGCTACGAGCAGTACTTC
TRBD1 | TRBJ1-2 | - | TRBV7-9 | CASSSLRGGQGDYGYTF | TGTGCCAGCAGCTCCCTGAGGGGGGGACAGGGGGACTATGGCTACACCTTC
TRBD1 | TRBJ1-2 | - | TRBV9 | CASSVGRGTGKIYTF | TGTGCCAGCAGCGTAGGTAGAGGGACAGGCAAAATCTACACCTTC
- | TRBJ2-3 | - | TRBV3-1/TRBV3-2 | CASSQFQSTDTQYF | TGTGCCAGCAGCCAATTCCAAAGCACAGATACGCAGTATTTT
- | TRBJ1-1 | - | TRBV19 | CASSIGGSTTEAFF | TGTGCCAGTAGTATCGGGGGAAGTACGACTGAAGCTTTCTTT
- | TRBJ1-2 | - | TRBV7-2 | CASSLLQSYGYTF | TGTGCCAGCAGCTTATTACAGAGCTATGGCTACACCTTC
- | TRBJ2-5 | - | TRBV25-1 | CASSESGETQYF | TGTGCCAGCAGTGAATCCGGTGAGACCCAGTACTTC
TRBD1 | TRBJ1-1 | once | TRBV4-1 | CAAFRQGNTEAFF | TGCGCCGCCTTTCGACAGGGGAACACTGAAGCTTTCTTT
- | TRBJ2-6 | few | TRBV7-9 | CASSLGAGGTSGANVLTF | TGTGCCAGCAGCTTAGGTGCAGGGGGGACCTCTGGGGCCAACGTCCTGACTTTC
- | TRBJ1-4 | few | TRBV5-4 | CASSSNIAEKLFF | TGTGCCAGCAGCTCGAATATAGCTGAAAAACTGTTTTTT
- | TRBJ1-1 | - | TRBV13 | CASSWGRGNTEAFF | TGTGCCAGCAGCTGGGGCAGGGGCAACACTGAAGCTTTCTTT